This note documents a single T cell receptor beta chain sequence. The antigen is undetermined. The genes are named according to mouse. This sample was taken from a study of CD8+ T cells in alopecia areata. Study context: Recipients were roughly 6-11-week-old female C3H/HeJ mice grafted with skin from approximately 6-13-month-old C3H/HeJ donors with spontaneous alopecia.

Broader study findings: Resident alphabeta T-cell populations of normal skin are likewise subject to sequencing in scalp samples. Mice showed TCR sharing more clearly than patients did, possibly owing to HLA. Especially in alopecia totalis/universalis, lesional scalp showed greater clonality than normal scalp did.

Using CD4, CD8alpha, NKG2D, NKG2ACE and other markers, pooled cutaneous lymph node cells were sorted. After isolation, RNA underwent reverse transcription to generate cDNA as the sequencing template. The assay was immunoSEQ multiplex PCR, and TCRdb's table has in-frame clones only and misses some. There are 15,000 to 20,000 clones in the sample, none observed a single time. The sequenced sample consisted of CD8+ T cells sorted from a lymph node. The receptor was derived from a C3H/HeJ mouse with alopecia areata. The MHC haplotype of the strain is H2-k.

The DNA read from the CDR3 is TGTGCCAGCAGTTGGGGACAATATGCT. Translated, it gives CASSWGQYA. The whole CDR3 protein reads CASSWGQYAEQFF. V gene TRBV13-3 combines with J gene TRBJ2-1; maybe TRBD1 (6 bases). The missing CDR3 end, 4 residues past where the read stops, is filled in from the germline J gene. V lost 4 bases, J lost 4 bases, and 9 bases lay in between. CDR3 length: 13 amino acids. Per germline, CDR1 NNHDY and CDR2 SYVADS.